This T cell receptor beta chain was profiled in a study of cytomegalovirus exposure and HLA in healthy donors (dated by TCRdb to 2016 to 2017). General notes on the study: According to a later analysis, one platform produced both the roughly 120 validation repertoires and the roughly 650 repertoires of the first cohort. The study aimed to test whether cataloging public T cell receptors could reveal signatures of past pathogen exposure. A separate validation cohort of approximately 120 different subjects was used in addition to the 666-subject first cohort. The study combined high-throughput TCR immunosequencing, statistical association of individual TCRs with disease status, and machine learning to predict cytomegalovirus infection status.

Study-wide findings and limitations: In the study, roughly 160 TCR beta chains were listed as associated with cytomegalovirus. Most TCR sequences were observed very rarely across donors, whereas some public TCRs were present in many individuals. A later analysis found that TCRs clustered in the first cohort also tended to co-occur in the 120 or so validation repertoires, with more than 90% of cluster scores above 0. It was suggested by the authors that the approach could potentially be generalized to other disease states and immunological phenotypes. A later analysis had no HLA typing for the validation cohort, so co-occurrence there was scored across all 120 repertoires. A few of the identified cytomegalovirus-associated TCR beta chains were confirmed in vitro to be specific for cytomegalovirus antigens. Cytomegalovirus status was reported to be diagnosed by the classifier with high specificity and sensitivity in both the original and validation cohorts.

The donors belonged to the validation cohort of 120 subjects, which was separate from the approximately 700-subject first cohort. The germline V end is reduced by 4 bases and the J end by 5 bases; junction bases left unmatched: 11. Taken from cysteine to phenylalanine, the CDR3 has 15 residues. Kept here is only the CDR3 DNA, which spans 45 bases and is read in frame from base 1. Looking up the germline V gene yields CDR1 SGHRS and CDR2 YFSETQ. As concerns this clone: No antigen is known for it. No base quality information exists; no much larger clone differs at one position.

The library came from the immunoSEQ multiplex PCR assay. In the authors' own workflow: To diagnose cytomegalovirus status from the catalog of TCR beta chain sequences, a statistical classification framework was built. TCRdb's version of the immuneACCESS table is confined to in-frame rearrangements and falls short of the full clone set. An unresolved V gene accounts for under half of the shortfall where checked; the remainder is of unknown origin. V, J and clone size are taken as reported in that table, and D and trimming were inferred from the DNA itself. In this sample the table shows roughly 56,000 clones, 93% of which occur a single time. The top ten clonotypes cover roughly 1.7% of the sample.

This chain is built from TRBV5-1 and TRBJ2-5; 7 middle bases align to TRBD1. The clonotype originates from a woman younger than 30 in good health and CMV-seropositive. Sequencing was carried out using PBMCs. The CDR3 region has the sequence CASSRNEQGRETQYF. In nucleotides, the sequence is TGCGCCAGCAGCCGCAATGAACAGGGGCGGGAGACCCAGTACTTC.